This T cell receptor beta chain came from a study of blood T cell repertoires in COVID-19. Overall study context: Samples came from the United States, Italy and Spain, spanning acute and convalescent COVID-19. From T cells, B-cell-depleted T cells, or PBMCs came the material, which was cDNA or gDNA.

How the authors handled the data: For nucleated cells, counts were estimated from reference gene primer amplification. Assay: immunoSEQ multiplex PCR; the TCRdb copy retains only in-frame clones and omits some. From that table come the V and J calls and clone size; the DNA was used to work out D and trimming. The repertoire consists of under 85,000 clones, with roughly 85% occurring once and the leading ten covering roughly 5%. Material for sequencing was peripheral blood. The clonotype was recovered from a man of 80 years or more with acute or convalescent COVID-19.

The CDR3 loop is CAIRTQEGYGYTF. As DNA, the CDR3 is TGTGCCATCAGGACACAAGAAGGATATGGCTACACCTTC. The chain links TRBV10-3 to TRBJ1-2; D gene ambiguous. The CDR3 is made up of 13 amino acids. V dropped 6 bases and J dropped 5 bases, with 13 bases sitting between them. Germline values: CDR1 ENHRY, CDR2 SYGVKD.